This entry describes one T cell receptor beta chain. The sample is drawn from a study of blood T cells in healthy people across ages. PCR was performed a second time for about 6 to 12 cycles using a sample-barcoded 5' primer and a J-beta primer mix. TCRdb re-analysed the 5' RACE reads in MiXCR, keeping a single row per CDR3 protein. Among 900,000 to 950,000 distinct CDR3 sequences listed, just under 30% were seen once. CDR1 is MNHNY, CDR2 SVGAGI, per germline (reference sequence). CDR3 length: 14 residues. Between the trimmed V and J ends, which lost 6 bases and 2 bases, there was a span of 11 bases. These records were also assigned to another study, of T cells of mothers and their children.

Sequenced sample: blood. This sequence was found in a woman aged 40 to 50 in good health. The chain recombines TRBV6-6 with TRBJ1-5, with unresolved D. The CDR3 coding sequence is TGTGCCAGCAGATTCGGACCGGGCAATCAGCCCCAGCATTTT. The encoded protein is CASRFGPGNQPQHF.